This TCR beta chain was documented in a study of shared clonotypes between healthy human individuals. Here immunoSEQ multiplex PCR was the method, and the copy in TCRdb shows in-frame clones only, minus some. The sample contains roughly 2.4 million clones, around 95% of which appear only once. The CDR3 consists of 14 residues. The germline CDR1 and CDR2 sequences are MGHDK and SYGVNS. Trimming removed 3 bases from V and 4 bases from J, with 11 bases in between. The TCR comes from a man between 18 and 29 years old in good health. The V and J genes are TRBV25-1 and TRBJ2-3, with D unresolved. The sequenced sample was naive CD4+ T cells sorted from blood. The subset here: CD45RA+ positively selected. This CDR3 is CASSEKGRADTQYF. The CDR3 DNA reads as TGTGCCAGCAGTGAGAAAGGAAGGGCAGATACGCAGTATTTT.